This TCR beta chain was identified in a study of graft-versus-host responses after intestinal transplantation (dated by TCRdb to the early 2020s). With regard to the full study: The transplants that recipients got were multivisceral, liver-intestinal, or isolated intestinal. Alloreactive clones were identified by sequencing pre-transplant mixed lymphocyte reaction products and comparing these products with unstimulated pre-transplant donor and recipient T cells. Graft-versus-host and host-versus-graft alloreactive T cell clones were tracked in the graft, circulation and bone marrow after intestinal transplantation using bulk TCR-beta CDR3 sequencing. A peak of at least 4% donor T cells among recipient peripheral blood mononuclear cells was the definition used for donor T cell macrochimerism. The cohort enrolled about two dozen intestinal transplant recipients including one retransplant, and a few patients lacking pretransplant specimens were excluded. Anti-thymocyte globulin induction was given to all recipients, followed by maintenance tacrolimus and steroids for roughly 3 years. Rather than being sequenced by the commercial service, samples from three later patients were sequenced in-house on an Illumina MiSeq and processed with MiXCR. The research as a whole found: Patients with donor T cell macrochimerism had high GvH to HvG T cell clonal ratios in their allografts. Conclusions were limited by the relatively low number and heterogeneity of intestinal transplant patients. Early after transplant, peak levels of circulating GvH clones were found to be associated with declines in HvG clones. GvH clones turned up in recipient bone marrow, with some appearing earlier in ileal mucosa or blood, a pattern consistent with an intestinal mucosal origin.

Per the publication, the time point label means: cells obtained before transplantation from donor or recipient. CD3+CD4+ and CD3+CD8+ populations were FACS-sorted from unstimulated pre-transplant donor and recipient cells taken from spleen or lymph nodes. V is clipped by 3 bases and J by 5 bases, and the sequence between their germline boundaries is 11 bases long. The CDR3 covers 14 residues, taking in both the cysteine and the phenylalanine. Kept here is only the CDR3 DNA, which spans 42 bases and is read in frame from base 1. Looking up the germline V gene yields CDR1 MDHEN and CDR2 SYDVKM. Note on this clone: Its antigen is not yet known. No base-level quality is on record; no much larger clone is a single base apart.

Library creation used the immunoSEQ multiplex PCR assay. For most patients, genomic DNA was isolated with the Qiagen DNeasy Blood and Tissue Kit and sent frozen to Adaptive Biotechnologies for TCR sequencing. For most patients, genomic DNA was subjected to high-throughput TCR-beta CDR3 sequencing by Adaptive Biotechnologies. The paper's processing steps were these. Adaptive's ImmunoSEQ software was the source of the TCR sequencing data for fewer than 20 patients, while three other patients were processed with MiXCR and VDJtools. To correct CD4 versus CD8 sorting errors, sequences present in both subsets at a frequency ratio below 5:1 were removed. Because the origin of CDR3 nucleotide sequences shared between donor and recipient could not be assigned, those sequences were removed. Alloreactive clones required at least 2-fold expansion over unstimulated cells and minimum CFSE-low frequency of 0.002% (template counts) or 0.001% (read counts). A clone was considered mappable if detected in the sequenced pre-transplant spleen, lymph node, or MLR CFSE-low populations of the donor or recipient. Cumulative frequency of alloreactive clones was calculated as a percentage of all sequences weighted by copy number. Held by TCRdb, this immuneACCESS table contains in-frame sequences only and omits some clones. Under half of the omission traces to an unresolved V gene where checked; the cause of the rest is unknown. The D gene and trimming were derived from the DNA, and the V and J assignments and clone size from that table. In this sample the table shows over 100,000 clones, about 92% of which occur a single time. 0.9% to 1.5% of the sample goes to the ten largest clones.

The sequence was collected from a human donor who was the organ donor for an intestinal transplant. The sample consisted of unstimulated CD8+ T cells sorted from spleen or lymph node cells, taken before transplant. The chain couples TRBV28 to TRBJ1-5, and TRBD1 may be the D gene, going by 6 matching bases. The DNA sequence reads TGTGCCAGCAGTTTGATCAGGGGATATCAGCCCCAGCATTTT. The encoded protein is CASSLIRGYQPQHF.